The rows below give T cell receptor beta chains drawn from one sample of a study of cytomegalovirus exposure and HLA in healthy donors. Libraries were prepared by immunoSEQ multiplex PCR; TCRdb keeps only in-frame clonotypes and omits some of them. Of 55,000 or so clones in the sample, around four fifths were seen once. Source material: PBMCs. The receptors here all came from a man aged 50-59 years in good health and CMV-seronegative. CDR3s include the opening cysteine and the closing phenylalanine or tryptophan. The D gene is left open where the match is weak. Only some rows state a clone size, as once, few, many or a class for expanded clones.

clone_size: NA
v_call: TRBV30
d_call: NA
j_call: TRBJ2-3
cdr3_aa: CAWSVQSSTDTQYF
cdr3_nt: TGTGCCTGGAGTGTACAGAGCAGCACAGATACGCAGTATTTT

clone_size: NA
v_call: TRBV18
d_call: NA
j_call: TRBJ2-7
cdr3_aa: CASSQELKTEQYF
cdr3_nt: TGTGCCAGCTCACAGGAGCTAAAGACCGAGCAGTACTTC

clone_size: NA
v_call: TRBV27
d_call: NA
j_call: TRBJ1-5
cdr3_aa: CASSPSGNQPQHF
cdr3_nt: TGTGCCAGCAGTCCGTCGGGGAATCAGCCCCAGCATTTT

clone_size: NA
v_call: TRBV11-2
d_call: NA
j_call: TRBJ1-5
cdr3_aa: CASSLDPSSPIGAQHF
cdr3_nt: TGTGCCAGCAGCTTAGACCCCTCCTCTCCCATCGGAGCCCAGCATTTT

clone_size: few
v_call: TRBV11-1
d_call: TRBD1
j_call: TRBJ2-3
cdr3_aa: CASSMDRSTDTQYF
cdr3_nt: TGTGCCAGCAGCATGGACAGGAGCACAGATACGCAGTATTTT

clone_size: NA
v_call: TRBV5-1
d_call: TRBD1
j_call: TRBJ1-3
cdr3_aa: CASREGGTGNTIYF
cdr3_nt: TGCGCCAGCAGGGAAGGGGGCACTGGAAACACCATATATTTT

clone_size: NA
v_call: TRBV18
d_call: NA
j_call: TRBJ2-2
cdr3_aa: CASSLTPGLQTGELFF
cdr3_nt: TGTGCCAGCTCACTGACCCCGGGACTCCAGACTGGGGAGCTGTTTTTT

clone_size: NA
v_call: TRBV5-1
d_call: TRBD2
j_call: TRBJ2-2
cdr3_aa: CASSSGGFNTGELFF
cdr3_nt: TGCGCCAGCAGCTCCGGGGGGTTCAACACCGGGGAGCTGTTTTTT

clone_size: NA
v_call: TRBV5-4
d_call: TRBD2
j_call: TRBJ2-7
cdr3_aa: CAVQLAGSHEQYF
cdr3_nt: TGTGCCGTACAACTAGCGGGGTCTCACGAGCAGTACTTC

clone_size: NA
v_call: TRBV6-1
d_call: TRBD1
j_call: TRBJ1-2
cdr3_aa: CASSDFSGTGYGYTF
cdr3_nt: TGTGCCAGCAGTGATTTTTCAGGGACAGGCTATGGCTACACCTTC

clone_size: few
v_call: TRBV6-1
d_call: NA
j_call: TRBJ1-3
cdr3_aa: CASCNYHISGNTIYF
cdr3_nt: TGTGCCAGCTGTAACTACCACATCTCTGGAAACACCATATATTTT

clone_size: NA
v_call: TRBV7-8
d_call: NA
j_call: TRBJ1-1
cdr3_aa: CASSSPTRRLTEAFF
cdr3_nt: TGTGCCAGCAGCTCGCCGACACGACGGCTCACTGAAGCTTTCTTT

clone_size: NA
v_call: TRBV5-4
d_call: NA
j_call: TRBJ2-7
cdr3_aa: CASSPTDSYEQYF
cdr3_nt: TGTGCCAGCAGCCCGACAGATTCCTACGAGCAGTACTTC

clone_size: NA
v_call: TRBV7-9
d_call: TRBD2
j_call: TRBJ2-7
cdr3_aa: CASSSGTSGGALGDEQYF
cdr3_nt: TGTGCCAGCAGCTCAGGGACTAGCGGGGGGGCCCTAGGGGACGAGCAGTACTTC

clone_size: NA
v_call: TRBV5-4
d_call: TRBD1
j_call: TRBJ1-2
cdr3_aa: CASSPGQGRYGYTF
cdr3_nt: TGTGCCAGCAGCCCTGGACAGGGTAGATATGGCTACACCTTC

clone_size: NA
v_call: TRBV18
d_call: NA
j_call: TRBJ1-1
cdr3_aa: CASSPTGRNTEAFF
cdr3_nt: TGTGCCAGCTCACCAACAGGGAGGAACACTGAAGCTTTCTTT

clone_size: few
v_call: TRBV29-1
d_call: NA
j_call: TRBJ1-3
cdr3_aa: CSVEGRGPGNTIYF
cdr3_nt: TGCAGCGTTGAGGGCAGGGGCCCTGGAAACACCATATATTTT

clone_size: NA
v_call: TRBV27
d_call: NA
j_call: TRBJ2-3
cdr3_aa: CASSLFSAVTDTQYF
cdr3_nt: TGTGCCAGCAGTTTATTCTCCGCGGTTACAGATACGCAGTATTTT

clone_size: NA
v_call: TRBV15
d_call: NA
j_call: TRBJ1-5
cdr3_aa: CATSRDRATPGIIGWQPQHF
cdr3_nt: TGTGCCACCAGCAGAGATCGGGCCACCCCGGGGATTATCGGTTGGCAGCCCCAGCATTTT

clone_size: NA
v_call: TRBV6-5
d_call: TRBD1
j_call: TRBJ2-7
cdr3_aa: CASSYYRGSEQYF
cdr3_nt: TGTGCCAGCAGTTACTACAGGGGAAGCGAGCAGTACTTC

clone_size: NA
v_call: TRBV7-2
d_call: NA
j_call: TRBJ2-5
cdr3_aa: CASSLAGLEQETQYF
cdr3_nt: TGTGCCAGCAGCTTAGCTGGCCTCGAACAAGAGACCCAGTACTTC

clone_size: NA
v_call: TRBV4-1
d_call: TRBD1
j_call: TRBJ1-2
cdr3_aa: CASTAPGQRPGYGYTF
cdr3_nt: TGCGCCAGCACGGCACCGGGACAGCGCCCTGGCTATGGCTACACCTTC

clone_size: NA
v_call: TRBV28
d_call: NA
j_call: TRBJ1-2
cdr3_aa: CASSPSGVYYGYTF
cdr3_nt: TGTGCCAGCAGCCCGTCGGGGGTATACTATGGCTACACCTTC

clone_size: once
v_call: TRBV4-1
d_call: NA
j_call: TRBJ2-5
cdr3_aa: CASSHPLSGAERETQYF
cdr3_nt: TGCGCCAGCAGCCATCCTTTAAGTGGGGCTGAAAGAGAGACCCAGTACTTC

clone_size: NA
v_call: TRBV28
d_call: TRBD1
j_call: TRBJ2-5
cdr3_aa: CASTQTGGRETQYF
cdr3_nt: TGTGCCAGTACGCAGACAGGGGGCCGGGAGACCCAGTACTTC

clone_size: NA
v_call: TRBV11-1
d_call: NA
j_call: TRBJ1-2
cdr3_aa: CASSFSGAVNYGYTF
cdr3_nt: TGTGCCAGCAGCTTCTCAGGGGCCGTTAACTATGGCTACACCTTC

clone_size: once
v_call: TRBV7-8
d_call: TRBD2
j_call: TRBJ2-2
cdr3_aa: CASRGVPGTSGGQAGELFF
cdr3_nt: TGTGCCAGCAGGGGGGTTCCCGGGACTAGCGGGGGACAAGCCGGGGAGCTGTTTTTT

clone_size: NA
v_call: TRBV2
d_call: NA
j_call: TRBJ2-7
cdr3_aa: CASSQLDTRYF
cdr3_nt: TGTGCCAGCAGCCAATTGGACACCCGGTACTTC

clone_size: NA
v_call: TRBV7-9
d_call: NA
j_call: TRBJ2-1
cdr3_aa: CASVSGPAVGEQFF
cdr3_nt: TGTGCCAGCGTTTCCGGCCCGGCGGTCGGTGAGCAGTTCTTC

clone_size: NA
v_call: TRBV6-1
d_call: NA
j_call: TRBJ1-1
cdr3_aa: CASSEGGLLVRTEAFF
cdr3_nt: TGTGCCAGCAGTGAGGGGGGGTTGTTGGTGAGAACTGAAGCTTTCTTT

clone_size: once
v_call: TRBV12-5
d_call: TRBD2
j_call: TRBJ2-5
cdr3_aa: CASGLVAGGPETQYF
cdr3_nt: TGTGCTAGTGGTTTAGTAGCGGGGGGGCCCGAGACCCAGTACTTC

clone_size: NA
v_call: TRBV30
d_call: NA
j_call: TRBJ1-3
cdr3_aa: CAWIGRSGNTIYF
cdr3_nt: TGTGCCTGGATAGGGAGGTCTGGAAACACCATATATTTT

clone_size: NA
v_call: TRBV19
d_call: TRBD1
j_call: TRBJ1-6
cdr3_aa: CASKEEGQGGSPLHF
cdr3_nt: TGTGCCAGTAAGGAGGAGGGACAGGGAGGATCACCCCTCCACTTT

clone_size: NA
v_call: TRBV5-6
d_call: NA
j_call: TRBJ1-2
cdr3_aa: CASSSAGFYGYTF
cdr3_nt: TGTGCCAGCAGCTCGGCGGGGTTCTATGGCTACACCTTC

clone_size: NA
v_call: TRBV5-1
d_call: TRBD2
j_call: TRBJ2-1
cdr3_aa: CASNARGGLDEQFF
cdr3_nt: TGCGCCAGCAACGCCCGGGGGGGCCTCGATGAGCAGTTCTTC

clone_size: few
v_call: TRBV7-9
d_call: NA
j_call: TRBJ1-4
cdr3_aa: CASRGLRIGKLFF
cdr3_nt: TGTGCCAGCAGGGGACTCCGGATCGGAAAACTGTTTTTT

clone_size: NA
v_call: TRBV7-2
d_call: NA
j_call: TRBJ2-1
cdr3_aa: CASSLVANNEQFF
cdr3_nt: TGTGCCAGCAGCTTAGTAGCTAACAATGAGCAGTTCTTC

clone_size: NA
v_call: TRBV5-1
d_call: TRBD2
j_call: TRBJ2-3
cdr3_aa: CASSLSGLAGGVDTQYF
cdr3_nt: TGCGCCAGCAGCTTGTCGGGACTAGCGGGGGGAGTAGATACGCAGTATTTT

clone_size: NA
v_call: TRBV6-1
d_call: NA
j_call: TRBJ2-3
cdr3_aa: CASSDLGASTDTQYF
cdr3_nt: TGTGCCAGCAGTGATCTAGGGGCTAGCACAGATACGCAGTATTTT

clone_size: NA
v_call: TRBV6-6
d_call: NA
j_call: TRBJ2-2
cdr3_aa: CASSYRNGRNTGELFF
cdr3_nt: TGTGCCAGCAGTTACAGGAATGGGCGCAACACCGGGGAGCTGTTTTTT

clone_size: few
v_call: TRBV9
d_call: TRBD2
j_call: TRBJ2-2
cdr3_aa: CASSGQRGGQDTGELFF
cdr3_nt: TGTGCCAGCAGCGGCCAGCGGGGGGGCCAGGACACCGGGGAGCTGTTTTTT

clone_size: NA
v_call: TRBV25-1
d_call: NA
j_call: TRBJ2-2
cdr3_aa: CASSDRITTGELFF
cdr3_nt: TGTGCCAGCAGTGACAGGATCACCACCGGGGAGCTGTTTTTT

clone_size: NA
v_call: TRBV13
d_call: NA
j_call: TRBJ1-4
cdr3_aa: CASSRGQGTEKLFF
cdr3_nt: TGTGCCAGCAGCCGAGGTCAGGGGACAGAAAAACTGTTTTTT

clone_size: NA
v_call: TRBV5-1
d_call: TRBD1
j_call: TRBJ2-3
cdr3_aa: CASSLVGQGPDTQYF
cdr3_nt: TGCGCCAGCAGCTTGGTGGGACAGGGTCCGGATACGCAGTATTTT

clone_size: NA
v_call: TRBV11-2
d_call: TRBD1
j_call: TRBJ2-7
cdr3_aa: CASSSRTGGQLYEQYF
cdr3_nt: TGTGCCAGCAGCTCAAGGACAGGGGGCCAACTTTACGAGCAGTACTTC

clone_size: few
v_call: TRBV19
d_call: TRBD1
j_call: TRBJ2-5
cdr3_aa: CASRDQGARETQYF
cdr3_nt: TGTGCCAGTAGGGATCAGGGGGCTCGAGAGACCCAGTACTTC

clone_size: NA
v_call: TRBV6-5
d_call: TRBD2
j_call: TRBJ2-3
cdr3_aa: CASSYAGGTDTQYF
cdr3_nt: TGTGCCAGCAGTTACGCGGGGGGCACAGATACGCAGTATTTT

clone_size: NA
v_call: TRBV5-1
d_call: TRBD1
j_call: TRBJ1-3
cdr3_aa: CASSQGTGLGNTIYF
cdr3_nt: TGCGCCAGCAGCCAGGGGACAGGGCTTGGAAACACCATATATTTT

clone_size: few
v_call: TRBV7-2
d_call: NA
j_call: TRBJ2-7
cdr3_aa: CASSSFAYEQYF
cdr3_nt: TGTGCCAGCAGCTCCTTCGCCTACGAGCAGTACTTC

clone_size: NA
v_call: TRBV2
d_call: NA
j_call: TRBJ1-2
cdr3_aa: CASRRSGGSNYGYTF
cdr3_nt: TGTGCCAGCCGCAGGTCGGGGGGCTCTAACTATGGCTACACCTTC